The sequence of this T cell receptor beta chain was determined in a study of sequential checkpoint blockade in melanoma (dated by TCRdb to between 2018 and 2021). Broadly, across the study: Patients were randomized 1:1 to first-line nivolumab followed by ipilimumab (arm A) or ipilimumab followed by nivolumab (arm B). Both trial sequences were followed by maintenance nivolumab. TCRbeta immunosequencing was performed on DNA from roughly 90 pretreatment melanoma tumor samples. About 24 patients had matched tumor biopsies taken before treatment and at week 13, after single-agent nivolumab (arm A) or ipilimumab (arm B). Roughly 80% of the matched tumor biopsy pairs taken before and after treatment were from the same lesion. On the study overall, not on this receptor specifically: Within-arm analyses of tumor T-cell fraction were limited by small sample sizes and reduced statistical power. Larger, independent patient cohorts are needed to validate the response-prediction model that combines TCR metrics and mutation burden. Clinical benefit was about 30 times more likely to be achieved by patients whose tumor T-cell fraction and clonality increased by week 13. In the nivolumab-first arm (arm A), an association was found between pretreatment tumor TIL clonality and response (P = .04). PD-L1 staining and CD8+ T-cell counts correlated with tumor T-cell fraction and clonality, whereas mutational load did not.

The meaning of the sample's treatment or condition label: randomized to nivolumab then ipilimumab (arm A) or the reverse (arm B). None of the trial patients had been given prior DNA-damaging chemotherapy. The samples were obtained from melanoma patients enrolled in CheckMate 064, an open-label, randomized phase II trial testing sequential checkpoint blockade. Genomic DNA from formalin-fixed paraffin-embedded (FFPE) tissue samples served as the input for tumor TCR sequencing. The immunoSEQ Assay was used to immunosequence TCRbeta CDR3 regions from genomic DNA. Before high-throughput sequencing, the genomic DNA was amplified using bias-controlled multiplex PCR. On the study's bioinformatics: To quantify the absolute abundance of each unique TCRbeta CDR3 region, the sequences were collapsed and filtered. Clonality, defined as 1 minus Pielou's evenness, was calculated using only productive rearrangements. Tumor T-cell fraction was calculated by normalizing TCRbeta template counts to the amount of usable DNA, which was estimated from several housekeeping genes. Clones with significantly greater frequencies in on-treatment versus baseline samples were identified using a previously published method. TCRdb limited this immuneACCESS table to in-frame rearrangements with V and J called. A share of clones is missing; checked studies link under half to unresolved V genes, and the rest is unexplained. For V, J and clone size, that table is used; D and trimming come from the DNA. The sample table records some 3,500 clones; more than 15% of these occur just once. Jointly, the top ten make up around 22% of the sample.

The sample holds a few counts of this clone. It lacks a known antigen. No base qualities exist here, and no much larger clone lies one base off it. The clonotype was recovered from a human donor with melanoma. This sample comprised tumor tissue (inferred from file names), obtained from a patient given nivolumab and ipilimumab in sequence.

The CDR3 protein is CASSSHSRIFSSEAFF. The sequenced DNA: TGTGCCAGCAGTTCACACAGCCGGATATTCTCGTCTGAAGCTTTCTTT. The rearrangement combines TRBV6-8 with TRBJ1-1; no D gene can be assigned with confidence. According to the germline V gene, CDR1 reads MNHGY and CDR2 reads SAAAGT. V is cut by 4 bases and J by 6 bases, and the space between the germline ends is 21 bases. There are 16 amino acids in the CDR3, from cysteine to phenylalanine inclusive. Only the CDR3 portion is preserved as DNA: 48 bases, with reading frame beginning at the first base.